These 13 T cell receptor beta chains came from one sample sequenced in a study of radiotherapy plus CTLA-4 blockade in lung cancer. The data were produced by immunoSEQ multiplex PCR, yet TCRdb's version contains in-frame clones alone and is incomplete. The table includes some 90,000 clones, approximately 84% detected once. Sequenced here: peripheral blood, sampled from a patient treated with radiotherapy plus ipilimumab. The receptors come from a human donor with non-small cell lung cancer who had a partial response to radiotherapy plus ipilimumab.

The chain has TRBV7-3 and TRBJ2-4; TRBD1 is a possible D gene (6 bases). Trimming cost V 5 bases and J 2 bases, with 22 bases left between them. Germline values: CDR1 SGHTA, CDR2 FQGTGA. The length of the CDR3 is 18 residues. CDR3: CASSGGFGQLGSKNIQYF. The CDR3, as DNA: TGTGCCAGCAGCGGGGGATTCGGACAGCTTGGGTCCAAAAACATTCAGTACTTC.

This clone was seen a handful of times. This chain connects TRBV5-4 to TRBJ2-3; 7 bases map to TRBD2. CDR3 length: 13 residues. Per germline, CDR1 SGHNT and CDR2 YYREEE (reference sequence). The V segment lost 9 bases and the J segment 1 base; nucleotides outside the gene matches: 5. CDR3 sequence: CATGLAGTDTQYF. CDR3 coding DNA: TGTGCCACGGGGCTAGCGGGCACAGATACGCAGTATTTT.

V gene TRBV2 combines with J gene TRBJ2-1; D is ambiguous. V lost 5 bases and J lost 8, with 16 bases in between. Germline-derived CDR1 and CDR2 are SNHLY and FYNNEI. The CDR3 extends over 14 amino acids. The CDR3 DNA follows: TGTGCCAGCAGTCCGAATTGGGCTTCCGATGAGCAGTTCTTC. Protein sequence: CASSPNWASDEQFF.

This chain links TRBV28 with TRBJ2-1, with 7 positions matching TRBD2. The CDR3 has 16 amino acids. V gave up 5 bases and J gave up 4 bases; unmatched junction bases: 11. The germline CDR1 and CDR2 sequences are MDHEN and SYDVKM. CDR3: CASSPSLGGDYNEQFF. DNA for the CDR3: TGTGCCAGCAGTCCTAGTCTTGGGGGGGATTACAATGAGCAGTTCTTC.

The rearrangement links TRBV5-1 to TRBJ2-2, with TRBD1 matching over 8 bases. The CDR3 spans 16 residues. The V gene end was trimmed by 1 base and the J gene end by 2 bases; junction bases not matched to a gene: 4. The germline V gene encodes CDR1 SGHRS and CDR2 YFSETQ. CDR3 sequence: CASSLRGTGNTGELFF. For the CDR3, the DNA is TGCGCCAGCAGCTTGAGGGGGACAGGCAACACCGGGGAGCTGTTTTTT. Full variable domain (missing parts from reference TRBV5-1 and TRBJ2-2): KAGVTQTPRYLIKTRGQQVTLSCSPISGHRSVSWYQQTPGQGLQFLFEYFSETQRNKGNFPGRFSGRQFSNSRSEMNVSTLELGDSALYLCASSLRGTGNTGELFFGEGSRLTVL.

The chain combines TRBV7-3 with TRBJ2-1; tentatively, D is TRBD1 (8 bases). The length of the CDR3 is 15 residues. V dropped 3 bases and J dropped 5 bases, with 14 bases sitting between them. In germline, CDR1 is SGHTA, CDR2 FQGTGA. For the CDR3, the DNA is TGTGCCAGCAGCTTCGACAGGGGAGGGAACAATGAGCAGTTCTTC. Translation gives CASSFDRGGNNEQFF. The whole variable domain, remainder taken from reference TRBV7-3 and TRBJ2-1, is GAGVSQTPSNKVTEKGKYVELRCDPISGHTALYWYRQSLGQGPEFLIYFQGTGAADDSGLPNDRFFAVRPEGSVSTLKIQRTERGDSAVYLCASSFDRGGNNEQFFGPGTRLTVL.

V usage is TRBV19 and J usage is TRBJ2-7; 10 bases align to TRBD1. Germline V gene sequence: CDR1 LNHDA, CDR2 SQIVND (reference sequence). There are 15 residues in the CDR3. Trimming took 1 base from V and 2 from J; bases not matched to a gene: 2. The chain's CDR3 is CASSIGQGATYEQYV. For the CDR3, the DNA is TGTGCCAGTAGTATAGGACAGGGGGCAACCTACGAGCAGTACGTC.

This chain uses TRBV29-1 with TRBJ1-3; 8 bases agree with TRBD1. The CDR3 has 13 residues. The germline V gene encodes CDR1 SQVTM and CDR2 ANQGSEA. The V gene end was trimmed by 7 bases and the J gene end by 4 bases; junction bases not matched to a gene: 6. In nucleotides, the CDR3 is TGCAGCGGGAGGACAGGGACGGGAAACACCATATATTTT. Encoded protein: CSGRTGTGNTIYF.

The chain has TRBV27 and TRBJ2-6; the match to TRBD1 covers 12 bases. This CDR3 contains 17 residues. Germline CDR1 is MNHEY and CDR2 is SMNVEV (reference sequence). V was clipped by 5 bases and J by 3 bases; unmatched bases: 5. The CDR3 protein is CASSRGTGGRGANVLTF. The DNA of the CDR3 is TGTGCCAGCAGTCGGGGGACAGGGGGCCGTGGGGCCAACGTCCTGACTTTC.

J is TRBJ2-1 and V is TRBV7-2; 11 bases agree with TRBD2. V lost 5 bases to trimming and J lost 0 bases; unmatched junction nucleotides: 3. CDR1 is SGHTA and CDR2 is FQGNSA in the germline V gene. This CDR3 has 16 amino acids. Here the CDR3 DNA reads TGTGCCAGCAGCCGACTAGCGGGAACCTCCTACAATGAGCAGTTCTTC. Translating it yields CASSRLAGTSYNEQFF.

The CDR3 loop is CASSWGQVSNEQFF. The CDR3 nucleotides are TGTGCCAGCAGCTGGGGACAGGTCTCCAATGAGCAGTTCTTC. V usage is TRBV7-9 and J usage is TRBJ2-1; TRBD1 agrees at 8 bases. The V and J ends lost 4 bases and 6 bases, in that order; junction bases with no gene match: 5. The germline V gene has CDR1 SEHNR and CDR2 FQNEAQ (reference sequence). The CDR3 is made up of 14 amino acids.

This rearrangement joins TRBV11-1 to TRBJ1-1; D not resolved. V lost 4 bases and J 1 base, leaving 4 bases between the germline ends. The germline V gene has CDR1 SGHAT and CDR2 FQDESV (reference sequence). This CDR3 region has 12 residues. The chain's CDR3 is CASSSKNTEAFF. CDR3 coding DNA: TGTGCCAGCAGCTCTAAGAACACTGAAGCTTTCTTT.

This chain joins TRBV6-1 and TRBJ1-1; unclear D gene. The V gene lost 2 bases and the J gene lost 2 bases, with 12 bases spanning the gap. Germline V gene lookup returns CDR1 MNHNS and CDR2 SASEGT. The CDR3 contains 15 residues. The CDR3 here is CASSEPRRGNTEAFF. Written as DNA, the CDR3 is TGTGCCAGCAGTGAACCAAGGAGAGGTAACACTGAAGCTTTCTTT.